The entry below gives a single TCR beta chain sequence along with its context. What antigen it recognizes has not been identified. The sample holds no much larger clone one base away, and base qualities are not on file. Library preparation employed the immunoSEQ multiplex PCR assay. Here the immuneACCESS table is served through TCRdb, limited to in-frame sequences with V and J called. Missing clones are a known gap in these copies; in checked studies unresolved V genes cover under half, and the rest lacks a known reason. The sample table holds around 68,000 clones, of which about nine tenths were seen once. The ten largest clones capture approximately 1.4% of the sample. The data belong to a study of T cell changes during pregnancy in multiple sclerosis (dated 2019 in TCRdb). Some background on the complete study: The study looked at changes in the T cell repertoire across pregnancy in women with multiple sclerosis.

Spanning cysteine to phenylalanine, the CDR3 consists of 15 amino acids. The CDR3 DNA has 45 bases and is translated from base 1. From V the trimming removes 0 bases and from J it removes 3 bases, while the gene matches leave 3 bases of the junction unaccounted for. CDR1 and CDR2 are read off the germline V gene as SGHTA and FQGTGA. This clonotype was sampled from a female donor in good health, enrolled as a control in a pregnancy study. The chain was built from TRBV7-3 and TRBJ1-2, and TRBD1 matches 8 of the central bases. Sequenced here: peripheral blood, sampled after pregnancy. The DNA is TGTGCCAGCAGCTTAACGCCAGGGGGCGACTATGGCTACACCTTC. Its protein is CASSLTPGGDYGYTF.